The 12 T cell receptor beta chains presented below share a single source sample, sequenced in a study of T cells after yellow fever vaccination. One entry per CDR3 protein, called by TCRdb with MiXCR from the 5' RACE reads. The sample lists approximately 260,000 distinct CDR3 sequences, 10% to 15% occurring once. The sequencing here drew on CD4+ T cells sorted from PBMCs, taken 45 days after the yellow fever booster vaccination. The receptors shown here come from a man aged 25-45 years who received the YFV17D yellow fever vaccine.

The V and J genes are TRBV15 and TRBJ1-2, with 7 bases that match TRBD1. Trimming removed 3 bases from V and 4 bases from J; junction bases left unmatched: 5. The CDR3 covers 14 residues. Germline V gene data show CDR1 as LNHNV and CDR2 as YYDKDF (reference sequence). CDR3 region: CATSSGDSRYGYTF. CDR3 bases: TGTGCCACCAGCAGCGGGGACAGTCGCTATGGCTACACCTTC.

The rearrangement links TRBV21-1 to TRBJ1-2; the table's TRBD1 call for D was not verified on the DNA. TRBV21-1 is termed a pseudogene. This CDR3 is 16 amino acids long. CDR3 DNA sequence: TGTGCCAGCAGCAAAGCCGTCCAGGGACAACACTATGGCTACACCTTC. Protein product: CASSKAVQGQHYGYTF.

In its sample, this clonotype was seen a few times. This rearrangement joins TRBV28 to TRBJ2-3; 8 bases line up with TRBD2. Germline values: CDR1 MDHEN, CDR2 SYDVKM. The junction had 11 bases not matched to a gene; V was cut back by 5 bases and J by 4 bases. The CDR3 length is 16 residues. Written as DNA, the CDR3 is TGTGCCAGCAGTACTCCCCAAGCGGGAGACGCAGATACGCAGTATTTT. Translation gives CASSTPQAGDADTQYF.

This clonotype was counted a few times. The rearrangement joins TRBV5-1 to TRBJ2-2; D call uncertain. Germline CDR1 reads SGHRS; CDR2 reads YFSETQ. V shed 5 bases and J shed 2 bases, with 10 bases lying between them. This CDR3 contains 14 residues. The CDR3 reads CASRAGGNTGELFF. DNA for the CDR3: TGCGCCAGCAGGGCCGGCGGAAACACCGGGGAGCTGTTTTTT.

Only a few counts were recorded for this clonotype. The chain is built from TRBV27 and TRBJ1-1; D is unresolved. Per germline, CDR1 MNHEY and CDR2 SMNVEV (reference sequence). CDR3 length: 14 residues. V lost 0 bases, J lost 5 bases, and 10 bases lay in between. This CDR3 is CASSLSPGVTEAFF. The DNA for the CDR3 is TGTGCCAGCAGTTTATCTCCCGGGGTTACTGAAGCTTTCTTT.

The chain uses TRBV18 and TRBJ2-1; 10 nucleotides match TRBD1. There are 15 residues in the CDR3. V was pared by 3 bases and J by 12 bases, with 11 bases of the junction left unmatched. CDR1 and CDR2 (germline): KGHSH, LQKENI. In nucleotides, the CDR3 is TGTGCCAGCTCACCTTCTATGACAGGGGGCGGTGGGCAGTTCTTC. This sequence encodes CASSPSMTGGGGQFF.

This clonotype was picked up a small number of times. The chain uses TRBV27 and TRBJ2-5, with TRBD1 matching over 9 bases. Per the germline V gene, CDR1 is MNHEY and CDR2 is SMNVEV (reference sequence). The length of the CDR3 is 17 residues. After removal of 6 bases from V and 4 bases from J, the junction contained 15 bases not matched to a gene. The CDR3 sequence: CASSQKRGQGRGETQYF. CDR3 nucleotide sequence: TGTGCCAGCAGCCAAAAGAGAGGACAGGGGAGGGGAGAGACCCAGTACTTC.

The sample holds a few counts of this clonotype. This chain uses TRBV29-1 with TRBJ1-1; D is unclear. CDR1 is SQVTM and CDR2 is ANQGSEA in the germline V gene. CDR3 size: 13 residues. V shed 3 bases and J shed 1 base, with 9 bases lying between them. The CDR3 region is CSVEAWGNTEAFF. For the CDR3, the DNA is TGCAGCGTTGAGGCCTGGGGGAACACTGAAGCTTTCTTT.

V gene TRBV5-5 combines with J gene TRBJ1-2; TRBD1 aligns across 7 bases. Per germline, CDR1 SGHKS and CDR2 YYEKEE (reference sequence). There are 13 residues in the CDR3. With V trimmed by 2 bases and J by 6 bases, 4 bases remained unmatched. The CDR3 region is CASSFQGENGYTF. CDR3 DNA: TGTGCCAGCAGCTTTCAGGGGGAGAATGGCTACACCTTC.

This clonotype occurred many times. J is TRBJ2-3 and V is TRBV18; 10 nucleotides agree with TRBD2. The V and J ends lost 1 base and 4 bases, in that order; junction bases with no gene match: 8. There are 17 residues in the CDR3. Germline lookup yields CDR1 KGHSH and CDR2 LQKENI. The CDR3 is CASSPQAPSGSADTQYF. The CDR3 coding sequence is TGTGCCAGCTCACCACAAGCGCCTAGCGGGAGTGCAGATACGCAGTATTTT.

The rearrangement links TRBV12-3 or TRBV12-4 to TRBJ2-5; possible D gene TRBD1, 5 bases. CDR3 length equals 14 residues. Trimming removed 3 bases at V and 3 bases at J, with 11 bases between. CDR3 protein: CASSFIGREETQYF. CDR3 DNA sequence: TGTGCCAGCAGTTTCATAGGCAGGGAAGAGACCCAGTACTTC.

This clonotype has just a few counts. The chain is built from TRBV21-1 and TRBJ1-1. TRBV21-1 is termed a pseudogene. This CDR3 comprises 17 residues. In nucleotides, the CDR3 is TGTGCCAGCAGCAAAAGGGAAACAGACATCCCGAACACTGAAGCTTTCTTT. This gives the protein CASSKRETDIPNTEAFF.